This paragraph covers one T cell receptor (beta chain) sequence. The antigen is not known. Libraries were prepared by immunoSEQ multiplex PCR; TCRdb keeps only in-frame clonotypes and omits some of them. The table shows about 110,000 clones, with about 94% occurring only once. The data belong to a study of T cell responses to AZD1222 COVID-19 vaccine. Study results and caveats: Dominant at 160-218 and 743-854, vaccine-associated CD4 TCRs also spanned spike.

The V end lost 4 bases, the J end lost 6 bases, and 16 bases lay between the germline ends. Germline V gives CDR1 SGHNT, CDR2 YYREEE (reference sequence). The length of the CDR3 is 14 residues. The chain is built from TRBV5-4 and TRBJ1-1; D ambiguous. This receptor was identified in an adult who received the AZD1222 COVID-19 vaccine. Specimen: peripheral blood, collected 28 days after the second AZD1222 dose. The CDR3 nucleotides read TGTGCCAGCAGCCATGACGGTAGTTTGGCTGAAGCTTTCTTT. Its protein product is CASSHDGSLAEAFF.